This is a list of T cell receptor beta chains from one sample in a study of T cell responses to AZD1222 COVID-19 vaccine. The method was immunoSEQ multiplex PCR; TCRdb's version includes in-frame clones alone and lacks a portion of them. Among about 130,000 clones listed, 88% were seen once. The material was peripheral blood, obtained on day 0 of AZD1222 vaccination. The receptor set was obtained from an adult in good health. Both conserved end residues are part of each CDR3. D genes are given only for firm matches. Some rows have no size entry. The others give once, few or many, or a class for an expanded clone.

J | length | size | V | D | DNA | CDR3
TRBJ1-5 | 14 | NA | TRBV7-9 | NA | TGTGCCAGCAGCTCCCATTTGGGGGCTCAGCCCCAGCATTTT | CASSSHLGAQPQHF
TRBJ1-3 | 14 | NA | TRBV30 | NA | TGTGCCTGGAGTGTACTACAGTTCGTAAACACCATATATTTT | CAWSVLQFVNTIYF
TRBJ1-2 | 14 | NA | TRBV19 | NA | TGTGCCAGCCACTTCCAGGACAGAACTGGTGGCTACACCTTC | CASHFQDRTGGYTF
TRBJ1-2 | 14 | NA | TRBV28 | TRBD1 | TGTGCCAGCAGCATCAGGGGGGGTAACTATGGCTACACCTTC | CASSIRGGNYGYTF
TRBJ2-2 | 15 | NA | TRBV6-5 | NA | TGTGCCAGCAGCGTTATGGACACTAACACCGGGGAGCTGTTTTTT | CASSVMDTNTGELFF
TRBJ2-3 | 12 | NA | TRBV28 | NA | TGTGCCAGCAGTTTAGGACTTCAGACGCAGTATTTT | CASSLGLQTQYF
TRBJ2-5 | 20 | NA | TRBV28 | TRBD2 | TGTGCCAGCACCCCCCCGGGACTAGCGGGAGGGCCACGATCGGGAGAGACCCAGTACTTC | CASTPPGLAGGPRSGETQYF
TRBJ2-7 | 12 | NA | TRBV12-3/TRBV12-4 | NA | TGTGCCAGCAAGGACAGTTACTACGAGCAGTACTTC | CASKDSYYEQYF
TRBJ2-2 | 15 | NA | TRBV13 | TRBD1 | TGTGCCAGCAGCGCCGGGACAGGGGGCGAGGGGGAGCTGTTTTTT | CASSAGTGGEGELFF
TRBJ2-1 | 14 | NA | TRBV6-5 | NA | TGTGCCAGCAGTTCCGGGAGATCCTACAATGAGCAGTTCTTC | CASSSGRSYNEQFF
TRBJ2-7 | 11 | once | TRBV20-1 | NA | TGCAGTGCTCGAGATCCATACGAGCAGTACTTC | CSARDPYEQYF